The clone carrying this T cell receptor beta chain has a handful of counts. The target antigen is unknown. TCRdb re-called the reads through MiXCR, storing one row per CDR3 protein. The repertoire holds under 250,000 distinct CDR3 sequences, with 9% to 15% as singletons. The data were obtained in a study of T cell repertoires in cytomegalovirus infection. Study at large: Public TCR beta signature analysis indicated the presence of both CMV infection and matching HLA type.

The V and J ends lost 3 bases and 0 bases respectively, with 9 bases between them. The CDR3 consists of 14 residues. Study conclusions and caveats: Summed frequency of public TCR beta families distinguished CMV carriers with the relevant HLA.

The V gene is TRBV12-3 or TRBV12-4, the J gene TRBJ2-7; no definite D call. This TCR came from a human donor in good health (CMV status not recorded). Some clones in this sample may be carry-over from other donors' samples. Material: PBMCs. CDR3 sequence: CASSFQVGSYEQYF. CDR3 nucleotide sequence: TGTGCCAGCAGTTTTCAGGTGGGCTCCTACGAGCAGTACTTC.